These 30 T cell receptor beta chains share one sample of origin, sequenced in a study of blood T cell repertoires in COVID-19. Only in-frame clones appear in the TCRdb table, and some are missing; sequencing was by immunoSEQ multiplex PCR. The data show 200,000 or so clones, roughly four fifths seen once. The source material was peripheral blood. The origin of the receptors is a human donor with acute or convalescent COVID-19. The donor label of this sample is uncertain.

CDR3 sequence: CASSSRTCSSYNEQFF. In nucleotides, the CDR3 is TGTGCCAGCAGCTCAAGGACATGCAGCTCCTACAATGAGCAGTTCTTC. The chain carries TRBV21-1 and TRBJ2-1; the table calls TRBD1, which could not be checked here. TRBV21-1 is labeled a pseudogene. The CDR3 is 16 residues long.

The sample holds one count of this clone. The CDR3, as DNA: TGTGCCTGGAGTACCTGGACAGGGAGGGGAAACGGGGAGCTGTTTTTT. Translation gives CAWSTWTGRGNGELFF. The genes are TRBV30 and TRBJ2-2; a weak D match, TRBD1 (8 bases). Looked up from germline, CDR1 is GTSNPN and CDR2 is SVGIG (reference sequence). The CDR3 extends over 16 amino acids. The V and J ends lost 2 bases and 7 bases respectively, with 20 bases between them.

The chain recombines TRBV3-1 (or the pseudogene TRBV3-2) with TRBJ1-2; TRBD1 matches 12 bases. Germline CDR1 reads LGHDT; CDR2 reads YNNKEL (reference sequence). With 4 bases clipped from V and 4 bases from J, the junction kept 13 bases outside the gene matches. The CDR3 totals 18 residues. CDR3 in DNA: TGTGCCAGCAGCCGTTATGGGGACAGGGGGCGATTGGGCTATGGCTACACCTTC. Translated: CASSRYGDRGRLGYGYTF.

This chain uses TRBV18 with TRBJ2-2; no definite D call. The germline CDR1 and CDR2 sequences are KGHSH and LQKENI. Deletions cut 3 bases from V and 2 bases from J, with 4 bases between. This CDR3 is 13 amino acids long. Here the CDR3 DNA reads TGTGCCAGCTCACCTCCTAACACCGGGGAGCTGTTTTTT. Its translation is CASSPPNTGELFF.

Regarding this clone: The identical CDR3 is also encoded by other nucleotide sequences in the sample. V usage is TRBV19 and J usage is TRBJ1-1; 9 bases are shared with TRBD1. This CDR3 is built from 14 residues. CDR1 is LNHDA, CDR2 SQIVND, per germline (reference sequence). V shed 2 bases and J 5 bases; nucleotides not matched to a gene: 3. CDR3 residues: CASSITGGETEAFF. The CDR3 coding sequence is TGTGCCAGTAGTATAACAGGGGGCGAAACTGAAGCTTTCTTT. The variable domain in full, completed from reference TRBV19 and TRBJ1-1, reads DGGITQSPKYLFRKEGQNVTLSCEQNLNHDAMYWYRQDPGQGLRLIYYSQIVNDFQKGDIAEGYSVSREKKESFPLTVTSAQKNPTAFYLCASSITGGETEAFFGQGTRLTVV.

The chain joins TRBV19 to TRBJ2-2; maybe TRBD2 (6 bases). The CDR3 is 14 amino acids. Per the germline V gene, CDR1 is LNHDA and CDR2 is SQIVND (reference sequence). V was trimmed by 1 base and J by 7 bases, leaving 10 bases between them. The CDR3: CASSIARGIGELFF. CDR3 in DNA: TGTGCCAGTAGTATAGCGCGGGGCATCGGGGAGCTGTTTTTT. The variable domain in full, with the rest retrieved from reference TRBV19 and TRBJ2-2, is DGGITQSPKYLFRKEGQNVTLSCEQNLNHDAMYWYRQDPGQGLRLIYYSQIVNDFQKGDIAEGYSVSREKKESFPLTVTSAQKNPTAFYLCASSIARGIGELFFGEGSRLTVL.

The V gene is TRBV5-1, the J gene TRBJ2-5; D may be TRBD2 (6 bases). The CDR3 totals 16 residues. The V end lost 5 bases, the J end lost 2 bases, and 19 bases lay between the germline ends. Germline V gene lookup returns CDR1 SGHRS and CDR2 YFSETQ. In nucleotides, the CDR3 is TGCGCCAGCAGAAGAATTCCCGGGACTTTACAAGAGACCCAGTACTTC. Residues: CASRRIPGTLQETQYF.

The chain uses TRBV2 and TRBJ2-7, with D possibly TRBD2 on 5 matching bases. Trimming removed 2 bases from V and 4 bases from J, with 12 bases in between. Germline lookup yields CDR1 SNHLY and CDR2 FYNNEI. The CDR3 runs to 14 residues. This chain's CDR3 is CASSERPPGYEQYF. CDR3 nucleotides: TGTGCCAGCAGTGAAAGGCCGCCGGGATACGAGCAGTACTTC.

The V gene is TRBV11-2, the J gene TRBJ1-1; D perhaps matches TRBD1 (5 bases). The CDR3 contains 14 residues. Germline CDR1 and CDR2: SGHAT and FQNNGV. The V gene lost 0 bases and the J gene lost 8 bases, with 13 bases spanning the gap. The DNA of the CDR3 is TGTGCCAGCAGCTTAGATCGCAGGGTACAAGAAGCTTTCTTT. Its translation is CASSLDRRVQEAFF.

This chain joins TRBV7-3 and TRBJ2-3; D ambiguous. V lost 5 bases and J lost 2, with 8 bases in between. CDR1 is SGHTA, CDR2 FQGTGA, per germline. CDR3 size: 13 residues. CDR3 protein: CASSPQVTDTQYF. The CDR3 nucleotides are TGTGCCAGCAGCCCTCAGGTCACAGATACGCAGTATTTT.

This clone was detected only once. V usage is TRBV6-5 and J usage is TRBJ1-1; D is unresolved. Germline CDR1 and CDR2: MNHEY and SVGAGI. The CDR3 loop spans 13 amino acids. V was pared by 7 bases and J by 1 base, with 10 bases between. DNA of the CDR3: TGTGCCAGCAAACCTCCAGAGAACACTGAAGCTTTCTTT. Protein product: CASKPPENTEAFF.

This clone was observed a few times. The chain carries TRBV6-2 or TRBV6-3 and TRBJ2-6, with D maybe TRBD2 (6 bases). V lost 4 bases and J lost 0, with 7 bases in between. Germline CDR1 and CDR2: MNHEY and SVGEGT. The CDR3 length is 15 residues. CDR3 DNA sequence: TGTGCCAGCAGTTTCGGGGGCTCTGGGGCCAACGTCCTGACTTTC. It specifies CASSFGGSGANVLTF.

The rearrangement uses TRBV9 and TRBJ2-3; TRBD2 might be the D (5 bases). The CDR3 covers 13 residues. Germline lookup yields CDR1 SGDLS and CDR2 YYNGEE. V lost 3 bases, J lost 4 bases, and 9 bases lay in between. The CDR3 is CASSAELADTQYF. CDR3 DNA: TGTGCCAGCAGCGCTGAACTAGCAGATACGCAGTATTTT.

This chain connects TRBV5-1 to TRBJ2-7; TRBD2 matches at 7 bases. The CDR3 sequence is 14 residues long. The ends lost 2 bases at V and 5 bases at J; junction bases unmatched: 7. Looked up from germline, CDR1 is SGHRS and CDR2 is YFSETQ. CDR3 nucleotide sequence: TGCGCCAGCAGCTTTGGGAGGGGCATAGACGAGCAGTACTTC. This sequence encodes CASSFGRGIDEQYF.

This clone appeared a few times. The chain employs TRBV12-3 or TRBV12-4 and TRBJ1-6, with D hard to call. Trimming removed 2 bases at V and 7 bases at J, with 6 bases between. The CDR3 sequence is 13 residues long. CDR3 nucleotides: TGTGCCAGCAGTTTAATCGGGAATTCACCCCTCCACTTT. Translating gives CASSLIGNSPLHF.

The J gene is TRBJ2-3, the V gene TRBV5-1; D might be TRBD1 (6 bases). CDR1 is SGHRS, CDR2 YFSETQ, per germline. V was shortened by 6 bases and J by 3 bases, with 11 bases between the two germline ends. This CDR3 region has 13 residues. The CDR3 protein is CASKWDITDTQYF. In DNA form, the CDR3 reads TGCGCCAGCAAATGGGACATAACAGATACGCAGTATTTT. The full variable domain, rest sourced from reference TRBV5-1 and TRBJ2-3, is KAGVTQTPRYLIKTRGQQVTLSCSPISGHRSVSWYQQTPGQGLQFLFEYFSETQRNKGNFPGRFSGRQFSNSRSEMNVSTLELGDSALYLCASKWDITDTQYFGPGTRLTVL.

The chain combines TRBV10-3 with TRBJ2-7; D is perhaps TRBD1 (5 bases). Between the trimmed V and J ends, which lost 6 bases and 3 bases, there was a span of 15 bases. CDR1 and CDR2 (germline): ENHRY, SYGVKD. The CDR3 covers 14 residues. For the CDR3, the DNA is TGTGCCATCAGCGATGGGGCAGGGATCTACGAGCAGTACTTC. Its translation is CAISDGAGIYEQYF.

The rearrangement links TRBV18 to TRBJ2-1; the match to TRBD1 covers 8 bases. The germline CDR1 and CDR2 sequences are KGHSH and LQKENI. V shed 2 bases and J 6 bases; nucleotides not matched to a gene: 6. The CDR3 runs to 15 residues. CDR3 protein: CASSPLGQGSNEQFF. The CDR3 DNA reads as TGTGCCAGCTCACCATTAGGACAGGGCAGCAATGAGCAGTTCTTC. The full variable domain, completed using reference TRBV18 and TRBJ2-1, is NAGVMQNPRHLVRRRGQEARLRCSPMKGHSHVYWYRQLPEEGLKFMVYLQKENIIDESGMPKERFSAEFPKEGPSILRIQQVVRGDSAAYFCASSPLGQGSNEQFFGPGTRLTVL.

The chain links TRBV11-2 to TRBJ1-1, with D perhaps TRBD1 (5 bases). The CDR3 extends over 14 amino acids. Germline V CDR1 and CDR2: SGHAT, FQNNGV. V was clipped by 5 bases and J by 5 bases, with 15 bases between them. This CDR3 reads CASSPGGRLTEAFF. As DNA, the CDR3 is TGTGCCAGCAGCCCGGGGGGGAGATTAACTGAAGCTTTCTTT.

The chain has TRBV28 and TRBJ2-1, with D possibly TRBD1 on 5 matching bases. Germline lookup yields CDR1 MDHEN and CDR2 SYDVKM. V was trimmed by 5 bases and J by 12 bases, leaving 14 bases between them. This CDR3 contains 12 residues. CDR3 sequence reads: CASSISSGPQFF. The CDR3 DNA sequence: TGTGCCAGCAGTATTTCTTCAGGGCCGCAGTTCTTC.

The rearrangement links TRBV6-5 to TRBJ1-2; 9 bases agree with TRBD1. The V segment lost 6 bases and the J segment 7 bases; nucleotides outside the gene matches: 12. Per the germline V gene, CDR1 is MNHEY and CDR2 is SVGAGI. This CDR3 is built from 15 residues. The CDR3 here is CASRVTGGFSGGYTF. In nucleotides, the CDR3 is TGTGCCAGCAGGGTCACAGGGGGCTTTAGTGGTGGCTACACCTTC.

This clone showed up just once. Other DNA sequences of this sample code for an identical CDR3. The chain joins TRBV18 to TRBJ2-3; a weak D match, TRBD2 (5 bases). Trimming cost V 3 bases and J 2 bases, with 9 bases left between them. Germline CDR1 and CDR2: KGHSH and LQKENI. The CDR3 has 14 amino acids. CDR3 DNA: TGTGCCAGCTCACCCCTGGACTCCACAGATACGCAGTATTTT. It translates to CASSPLDSTDTQYF.

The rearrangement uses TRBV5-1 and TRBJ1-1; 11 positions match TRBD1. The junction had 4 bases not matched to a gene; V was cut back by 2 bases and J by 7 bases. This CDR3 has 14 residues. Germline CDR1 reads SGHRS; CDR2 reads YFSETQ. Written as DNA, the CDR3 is TGCGCCAGCAGCTTACGGACAGGGGGCGGTGAAGCTTTCTTT. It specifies CASSLRTGGGEAFF. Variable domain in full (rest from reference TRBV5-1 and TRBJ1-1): KAGVTQTPRYLIKTRGQQVTLSCSPISGHRSVSWYQQTPGQGLQFLFEYFSETQRNKGNFPGRFSGRQFSNSRSEMNVSTLELGDSALYLCASSLRTGGGEAFFGQGTRLTVV.

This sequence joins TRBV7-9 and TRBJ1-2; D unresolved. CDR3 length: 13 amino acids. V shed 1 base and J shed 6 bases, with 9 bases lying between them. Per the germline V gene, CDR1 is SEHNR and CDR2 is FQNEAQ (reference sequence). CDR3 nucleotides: TGTGCCAGCAGCTTAGACGCGGTCCATGGCTACACCTTC. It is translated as CASSLDAVHGYTF.

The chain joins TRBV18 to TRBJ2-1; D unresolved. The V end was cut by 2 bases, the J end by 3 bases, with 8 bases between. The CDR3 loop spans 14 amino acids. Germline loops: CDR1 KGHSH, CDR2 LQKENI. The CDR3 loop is CASSPWQNYNEQFF. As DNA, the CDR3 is TGTGCCAGCTCACCATGGCAGAACTACAATGAGCAGTTCTTC.

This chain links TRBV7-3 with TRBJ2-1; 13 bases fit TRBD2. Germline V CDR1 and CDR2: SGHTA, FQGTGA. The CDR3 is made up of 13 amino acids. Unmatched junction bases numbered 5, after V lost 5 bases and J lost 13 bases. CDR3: CASSLTSGGEQFF. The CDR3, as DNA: TGTGCCAGCAGCCTTACTAGCGGGGGGGAACAGTTCTTC.

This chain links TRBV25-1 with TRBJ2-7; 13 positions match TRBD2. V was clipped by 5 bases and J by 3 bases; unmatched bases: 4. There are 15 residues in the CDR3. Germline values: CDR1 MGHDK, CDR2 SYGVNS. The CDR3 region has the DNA TGTGCCAGCAGTCCAAGACTAGCGGGAGGCTACGAGCAGTACTTC. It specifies CASSPRLAGGYEQYF.

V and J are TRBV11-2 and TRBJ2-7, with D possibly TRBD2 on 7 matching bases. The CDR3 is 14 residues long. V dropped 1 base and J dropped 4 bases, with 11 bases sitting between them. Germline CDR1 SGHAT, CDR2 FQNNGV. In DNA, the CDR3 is TGTGCCAGCAGCTTAGGGCGGGGGCTGTACGAGCAGTACTTC. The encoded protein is CASSLGRGLYEQYF.

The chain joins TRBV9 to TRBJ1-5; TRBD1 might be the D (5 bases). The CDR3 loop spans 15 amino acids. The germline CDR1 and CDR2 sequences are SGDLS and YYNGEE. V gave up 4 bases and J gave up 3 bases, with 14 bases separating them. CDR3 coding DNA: TGTGCCAGCAGCCCAGACGGCAGGGACAATCAGCCCCAGCATTTT. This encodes CASSPDGRDNQPQHF.

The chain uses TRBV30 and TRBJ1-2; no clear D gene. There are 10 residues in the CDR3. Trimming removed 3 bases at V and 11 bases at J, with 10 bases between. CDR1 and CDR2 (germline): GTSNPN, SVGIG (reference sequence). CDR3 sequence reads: CAWSTIGYTF. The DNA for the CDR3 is TGTGCCTGGAGCACTATCGGGTACACCTTC.